Each of the 26 T cell receptor beta chains below was sequenced from the same sample in a study of CXCR3-negative and CXCR3-positive naive CD8 T cells. Study-level findings and limits: Naive cells that were CXCR3-positive had more hydrophobic TRB CDR3s (compared with CXCR3-negative naive cells).

5' RACE with UMI labels generated the TRB cDNA libraries. For each CDR3 protein, TCRdb gives one entry from its re-call of the 5' RACE reads, without DNA. Its table lists under 150,000 distinct CDR3 sequences. Their antigens remain unidentified. Sequencing input: naive CXCR3+ CD8+ T cells from blood. Subset meaning: CD45RO-CCR7+CD27+CD95- naive CD8+ T cells expressing CXCR3 (TNR3+). Every receptor here comes from a human donor in good health. Some clones in this sample may be carry-over from other donors' samples.

This rearrangement joins TRBV7-9 to TRBJ1-1; TCRdb selects TRBD1, and the lack of DNA leaves this call unchecked. The CDR3 extends over 14 amino acids. Germline CDR1 is SEHNR and CDR2 is FQNEAQ (reference sequence). This CDR3 is CASSLVSGLTESFF.

The J gene is TRBJ2-1, the V gene TRBV29-1; checking the TCRdb D call of TRBD2 is not possible without DNA. CDR1 and CDR2 from the germline V gene are SQVTM and ANQGSEA. The CDR3 totals 14 residues. CDR3 residues: CSVDDREAYNEQFF.

The rearrangement uses TRBV23-1 and TRBJ2-3; the D call from TCRdb, TRBD2, cannot be confirmed without DNA. TRBV23-1 falls under the ORF class, with uncertain function. The CDR3 loop spans 16 amino acids. This CDR3 is CASSQEGPFSTDTQYF.

This rearrangement joins TRBV7-8 to TRBJ2-5; the TRBD2 assignment by TCRdb is unverifiable without DNA. The length of the CDR3 is 15 residues. The germline V gene encodes CDR1 SGHVS and CDR2 FQNEAQ. The CDR3 loop reads CASSLTARTKETQYF.

The rearrangement uses TRBV28 and TRBJ2-7. Germline lookup yields CDR1 MDHEN and CDR2 SYDVKM. The CDR3 has 14 amino acids. The CDR3 region is CASSLGRSSYEQYF.

The CDR3 reads CSETRTGVSYNEQFF. The chain uses TRBV29-1 and TRBJ2-1; TCRdb designates TRBD1, a call that cannot be tested without DNA. The CDR3 totals 15 residues. CDR1 is SQVTM, CDR2 ANQGSEA, per germline.

This sequence joins TRBV7-9 and TRBJ2-7; the TCRdb call, TRBD1, lacks DNA for checking. Germline CDR1 is SEHNR and CDR2 is FQNEAQ (reference sequence). This CDR3 is 16 amino acids long. The CDR3: CASSLSGQGAVYGQYF.

The chain employs TRBV7-9 and TRBJ2-3; the D call of TRBD1 rests on TCRdb alone, since no DNA is present to check it. CDR1 and CDR2 (germline): SEHNR, FQNEAQ (reference sequence). The CDR3 is 15 amino acids. CDR3: CASSNGQKVTDTQYF.

The V and J genes are TRBV11-2 and TRBJ2-7. The length of the CDR3 is 14 residues. CDR1 is SGHAT, CDR2 FQNNGV, per germline. The CDR3 is CASSLNTLSYEQYF.

CDR3 loop: CASSRTWGGEQFF. V is TRBV28 and J is TRBJ2-1; with no DNA, the TCRdb D assignment of TRBD1 cannot be verified. The CDR3 length is 13 residues. CDR1 and CDR2 from the germline V gene are MDHEN and SYDVKM.

The V gene is TRBV19, the J gene TRBJ2-1. This CDR3 spans 13 amino acids. Germline V lookup: CDR1 LNHDA, CDR2 SQIVND (reference sequence). The CDR3 reads CASSITVNNEQFF.

The chain employs TRBV6-5 and TRBJ2-5; the D gene TCRdb calls, TRBD2, cannot be checked with no DNA. Looked up from germline, CDR1 is MNHEY and CDR2 is SVGAGI. The CDR3 contains 15 residues. CDR3 protein: CASSYSWEARETQYF.

V usage is TRBV7-9 and J usage is TRBJ1-1; TCRdb designates TRBD1, a call that cannot be tested without DNA. From germline, CDR1 is SEHNR and CDR2 FQNEAQ (reference sequence). The CDR3 spans 15 residues. CDR3 in amino acids: CASSLGAGLNTEAFF. Together with reference TRBV7-9 and TRBJ1-1, the CDR3 gives the full variable domain: DTGVSQNPRHKITKRGQNVTFRCDPISEHNRLYWYRQTLGQGPEFLTYFQNEAQLEKSRLLSDRFSAERPKGSFSTLEIQRTEQGDSAMYLCASSLGAGLNTEAFFGQGTRLTVV.

The rearrangement joins TRBV3-1 to TRBJ2-1. This CDR3 contains 12 residues. The germline V gene has CDR1 LGHDT and CDR2 YNNKEL (reference sequence). The chain's CDR3 is CASSQDFNEQFF.

This sequence joins TRBV12-3 or TRBV12-4 and TRBJ1-2. The CDR3 loop spans 13 amino acids. CDR3 protein: CASSLRGYYGYTF.

The CDR3 is CASSLTITEAFF. V is TRBV11-2 and J is TRBJ1-1. The CDR3 has 12 amino acids. Germline assignment: CDR1 SGHAT and CDR2 FQNNGV.

This chain joins TRBV7-9 and TRBJ2-7; TCRdb's assignment of TRBD1 cannot be checked, as there is no DNA. This CDR3 has 15 amino acids. Germline V gives CDR1 SEHNR, CDR2 FQNEAQ (reference sequence). This chain's CDR3 is CASSLSTGQTPEQYF.

The CDR3 loop is CASSQAAFTYEQYF. This sequence joins TRBV7-2 and TRBJ2-7. The germline gives CDR1 SGHTA, CDR2 FQGNSA. There are 14 residues in the CDR3.

J is TRBJ2-1 and V is TRBV29-1; without DNA, the TCRdb call of TRBD1 cannot be checked. CDR1 is SQVTM, CDR2 ANQGSEA, per germline. The CDR3 is 16 amino acids. CDR3: CSVSPSDGGAYNEQFF.

The V and J genes are TRBV5-1 and TRBJ2-1; the TCRdb call, TRBD2, lacks DNA for checking. The CDR3 spans 15 residues. Germline lookup yields CDR1 SGHRS and CDR2 YFSETQ. The CDR3 is CASSPAGMFGVEQFF.

This chain connects TRBV6-5 to TRBJ2-1; TCRdb's D call, TRBD1, is unchecked because there is no DNA. This CDR3 region has 15 residues. CDR1 MNHEY and CDR2 SVGAGI come from the germline V gene. CDR3: CASSPQGGGGGEQFF.

The chain has TRBV7-9 and TRBJ2-2; TCRdb outputs TRBD2, but without DNA this stays unchecked. Germline CDR1 SEHNR, CDR2 FQNEAQ (reference sequence). This CDR3 is 17 amino acids long. CDR3 sequence: CAIPSGRNGINTGELFF.

The chain carries TRBV9 and TRBJ2-3. This CDR3 is built from 12 residues. Germline lookup yields CDR1 SGDLS and CDR2 YYNGEE. CDR3 sequence reads: CASSVDTDTQYF.

V is TRBV27 and J is TRBJ1-2. Germline CDR1 and CDR2: MNHEY and SMNVEV (reference sequence). The CDR3 spans 14 residues. CDR3 region: CASSPAGTFYGYTF.

The chain carries TRBV11-2 and TRBJ2-5; TCRdb proposes TRBD1, but this gene call is untestable without DNA. This CDR3 contains 13 residues. Per germline, CDR1 SGHAT and CDR2 FQNNGV. The chain's CDR3 is CASSFGTQETQYF.

This chain's CDR3 is CASSAGTGLTEAFF. The chain couples TRBV5-1 to TRBJ1-1; TCRdb gives TRBD1 as the D gene, but with no DNA this cannot be confirmed. The CDR3 totals 14 residues. Looked up from germline, CDR1 is SGHRS and CDR2 is YFSETQ.